These 8 T cell receptor beta chains were all obtained from the same sample, sequenced in a study of shared clonotypes between healthy human individuals. Profiling relied on immunoSEQ multiplex PCR, and the TCRdb table lists in-frame clones only, not all of them. The data contain hundreds of thousands of clones, around 78% of them seen just once; the ten biggest clones take up about 12%. Material: PBMCs. The receptors were sampled from a woman in her 40s in good health. Some clones in this sample may be carry-over from other donors' samples.

The chain is built from TRBV11-2 and TRBJ2-5; TRBD1 matches at 9 bases. The end of the DNA fits TRBJ2-7 better, so the J call may be wrong. Germline CDR1 is SGHAT and CDR2 is FQNNGV. CDR3 length: 15 residues. CDR3 DNA sequence: TGTGCCAGCAGCCGCGGACAGGGGATGCCCTACGAGCAGTACTTC. This gives the protein CASSRGQGMPYEQYF.

This rearrangement joins TRBV28 to TRBJ2-7; 13 bases align to TRBD2. V shed 5 bases, J shed 10 bases, and the junction held 8 bases outside the gene matches. This CDR3 spans 14 amino acids. Germline V CDR1 and CDR2: MDHEN, SYDVKM. The CDR3 region is CASSPPGLAGPQYF. The CDR3 DNA reads TGTGCCAGCAGTCCCCCGGGACTAGCGGGGCCACAGTACTTC. The full variable domain, its missing parts supplied by reference TRBV28 and TRBJ2-7, is DVKVTQSSRYLVKRTGEKVFLECVQDMDHENMFWYRQDPGLGLRLIYFSYDVKMKEKGDIPEGYSVSREKKERFSLILESASTNQTSMYLCASSPPGLAGPQYFGPGTRLTVT.

CDR3 in amino acids: CASSLGGIGLGNEQFF. CDR3 bases: TGTGCCAGCAGCTTAGGAGGGATCGGCTTAGGCAATGAGCAGTTCTTC. J is TRBJ2-1 and V is TRBV7-9; tentatively, D is TRBD2 (5 bases). Trimming shortened V by 1 base and J by 6 bases, and 16 bases separated the two germline ends. Germline lookup yields CDR1 SEHNR and CDR2 FQNEAQ (reference sequence). This CDR3 spans 16 amino acids.

CDR3 region: CASSMGPGVNYEQYF. As DNA, the CDR3 is TGTGCCAGTAGTATGGGCCCGGGGGTGAACTACGAGCAGTACTTC. The rearrangement joins TRBV19 to TRBJ2-7; weak D call: TRBD2 (6 bases). There are 15 residues in the CDR3. Germline assignment: CDR1 LNHDA and CDR2 SQIVND (reference sequence). Trimming took 3 bases from V and 3 from J, leaving 15 bases between them.

Only a few counts were recorded for this clone. The chain couples TRBV7-3 to TRBJ2-2, with D possibly being TRBD1 or TRBD2 (5 bases each). V shed 5 bases and J shed 5 bases, with 12 bases lying between them. From germline, CDR1 is SGHTA and CDR2 FQGTGA. There are 14 residues in the CDR3. CDR3 bases: TGTGCCAGCAGCCCAGGGAGTCGGACCGGGGAGCTGTTTTTT. Amino acids: CASSPGSRTGELFF.

V and J are TRBV5-1 and TRBJ2-3, with 11 positions matching TRBD2. This CDR3 spans 17 amino acids. The germline V gene encodes CDR1 SGHRS and CDR2 YFSETQ. V lost 0 bases to trimming and J lost 6 bases; unmatched junction nucleotides: 9. The CDR3 sequence: CASSLEKTSGSFDTQYF. The CDR3 nucleotides read TGCGCCAGCAGCTTGGAGAAAACTAGCGGGAGTTTTGATACGCAGTATTTT.

The chain links TRBV30 to TRBJ2-1; no reliable D call. The CDR3 contains 14 residues. Trimming pared 1 base from V and 6 bases from J, leaving 13 bases between. CDR1 and CDR2 from the germline V gene are GTSNPN and SVGIG (reference sequence). For the CDR3, the DNA is TGTGCCTGGAGTGCCTCCCTTGGCTCCAATGAGCAGTTCTTC. Residues: CAWSASLGSNEQFF. Drawing the rest from reference TRBV30 and TRBJ2-1, the complete variable domain is SQTIHQWPATLVQPVGSPLSLECTVEGTSNPNLYWYRQAAGRGLQLLFYSVGIGQISSEVPQNLSASRPQDRQFILSSKKLLLSDSGFYLCAWSASLGSNEQFFGPGTRLTVL.

V usage is TRBV6-1 and J usage is TRBJ1-5, with 8 bases that match TRBD1. The CDR3 consists of 14 residues. V was clipped by 5 bases and J by 6 bases; unmatched bases: 6. Germline V gene data show CDR1 as MNHNS and CDR2 as SASEGT. The CDR3 is CASSLDRVGQPQHF. For the CDR3, the DNA is TGTGCCAGCAGTCTGGACAGGGTGGGTCAGCCCCAGCATTTT.